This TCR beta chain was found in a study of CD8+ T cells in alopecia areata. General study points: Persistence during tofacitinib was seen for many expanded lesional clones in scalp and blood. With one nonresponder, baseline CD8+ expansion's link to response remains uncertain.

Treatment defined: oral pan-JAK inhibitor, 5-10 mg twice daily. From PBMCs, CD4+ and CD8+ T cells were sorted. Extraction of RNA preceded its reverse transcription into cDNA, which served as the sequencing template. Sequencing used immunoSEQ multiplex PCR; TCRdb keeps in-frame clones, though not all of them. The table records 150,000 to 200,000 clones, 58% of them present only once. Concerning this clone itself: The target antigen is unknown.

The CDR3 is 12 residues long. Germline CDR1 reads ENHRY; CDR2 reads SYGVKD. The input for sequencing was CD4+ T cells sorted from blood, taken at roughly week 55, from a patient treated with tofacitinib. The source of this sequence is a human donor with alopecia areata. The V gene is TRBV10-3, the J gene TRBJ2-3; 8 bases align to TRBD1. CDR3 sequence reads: CGTQGATDTQYF. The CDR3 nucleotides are TGTGGCACTCAGGGGGCTACAGATACGCAGTATTTT.